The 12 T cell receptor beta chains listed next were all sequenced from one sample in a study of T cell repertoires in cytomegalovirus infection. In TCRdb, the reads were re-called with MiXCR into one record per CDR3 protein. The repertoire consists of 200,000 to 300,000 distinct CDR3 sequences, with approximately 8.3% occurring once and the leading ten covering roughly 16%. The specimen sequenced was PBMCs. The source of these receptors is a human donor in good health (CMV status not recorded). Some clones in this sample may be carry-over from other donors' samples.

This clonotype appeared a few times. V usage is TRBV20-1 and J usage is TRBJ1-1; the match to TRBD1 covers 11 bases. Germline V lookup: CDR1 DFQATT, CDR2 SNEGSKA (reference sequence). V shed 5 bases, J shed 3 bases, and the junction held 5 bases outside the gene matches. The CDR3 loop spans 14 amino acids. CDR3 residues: CSAFWDRGDTEAFF. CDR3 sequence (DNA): TGCAGTGCTTTTTGGGACAGGGGGGACACTGAAGCTTTCTTT.

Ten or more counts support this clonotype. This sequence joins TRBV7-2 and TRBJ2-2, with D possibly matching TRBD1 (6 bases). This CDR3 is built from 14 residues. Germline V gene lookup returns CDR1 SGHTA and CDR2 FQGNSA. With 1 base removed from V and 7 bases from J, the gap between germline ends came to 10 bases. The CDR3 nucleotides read TGTGCCAGCAGCTTAGACGGGACAATCGGGGAGCTGTTTTTT. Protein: CASSLDGTIGELFF.

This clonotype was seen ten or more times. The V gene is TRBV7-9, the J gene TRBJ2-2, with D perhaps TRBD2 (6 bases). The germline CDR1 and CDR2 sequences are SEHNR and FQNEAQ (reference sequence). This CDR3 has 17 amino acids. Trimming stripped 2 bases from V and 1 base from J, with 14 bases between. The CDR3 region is CASSLFKGRRNTGELFF. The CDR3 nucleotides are TGTGCCAGCAGCTTATTTAAGGGGAGGAGGAACACCGGGGAGCTGTTTTTT.

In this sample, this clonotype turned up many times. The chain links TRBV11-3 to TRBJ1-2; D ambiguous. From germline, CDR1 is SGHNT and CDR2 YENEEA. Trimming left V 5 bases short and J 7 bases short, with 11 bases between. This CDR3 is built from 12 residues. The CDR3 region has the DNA TGTGCCAGCAGCCCGACACGAGGTGGCTACACCTTC. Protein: CASSPTRGGYTF.

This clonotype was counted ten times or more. DNA of the CDR3: TGTGCCAGCAGCTACAAAAGCGGGGGGGGAAACAATGAGCAGTTCTTC. The encoded protein is CASSYKSGGGNNEQFF. V and J are TRBV7-3 and TRBJ2-1; TRBD2 agrees at 10 bases. Looked up from germline, CDR1 is SGHTA and CDR2 is FQGTGA. The CDR3 is made up of 16 amino acids. The junction had 8 bases not matched to a gene; V was cut back by 4 bases and J by 5 bases.

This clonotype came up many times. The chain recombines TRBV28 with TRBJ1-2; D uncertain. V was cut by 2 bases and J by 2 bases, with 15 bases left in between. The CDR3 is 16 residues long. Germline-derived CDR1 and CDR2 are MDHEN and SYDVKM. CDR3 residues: CASSLTPSRANYGYTF. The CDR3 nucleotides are TGTGCCAGCAGTTTAACCCCCTCCCGGGCAAACTATGGCTACACCTTC.

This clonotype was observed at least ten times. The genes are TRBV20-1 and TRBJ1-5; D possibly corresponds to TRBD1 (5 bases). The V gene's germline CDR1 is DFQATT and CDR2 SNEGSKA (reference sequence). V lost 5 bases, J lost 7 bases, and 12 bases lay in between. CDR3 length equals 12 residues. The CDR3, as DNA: TGCAGTGCTGGGGGGGATGAACAGCCCCAGCATTTT. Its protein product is CSAGGDEQPQHF.

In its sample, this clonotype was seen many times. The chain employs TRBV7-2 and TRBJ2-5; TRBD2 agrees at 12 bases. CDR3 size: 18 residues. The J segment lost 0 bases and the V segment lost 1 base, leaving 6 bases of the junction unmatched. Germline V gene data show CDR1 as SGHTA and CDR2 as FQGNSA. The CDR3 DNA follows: TGTGCCAGCAGCTTAGGTTCGCTAGCGGGGGGGTACCAAGAGACCCAGTACTTC. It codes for CASSLGSLAGGYQETQYF.

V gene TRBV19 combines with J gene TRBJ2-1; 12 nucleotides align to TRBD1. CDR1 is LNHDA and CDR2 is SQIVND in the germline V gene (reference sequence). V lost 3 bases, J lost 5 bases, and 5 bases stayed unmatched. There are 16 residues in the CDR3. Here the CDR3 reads CASSIGTGGMHNEQFF. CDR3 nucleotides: TGTGCCAGTAGTATCGGGACAGGGGGCATGCACAATGAGCAGTTCTTC.

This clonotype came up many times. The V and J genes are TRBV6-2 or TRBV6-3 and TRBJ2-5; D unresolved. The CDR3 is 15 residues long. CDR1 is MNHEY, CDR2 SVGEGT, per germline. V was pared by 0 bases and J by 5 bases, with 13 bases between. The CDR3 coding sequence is TGTGCCAGCAGTTACTCGACGGCCACTCGCGAGACCCAGTACTTC. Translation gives CASSYSTATRETQYF.

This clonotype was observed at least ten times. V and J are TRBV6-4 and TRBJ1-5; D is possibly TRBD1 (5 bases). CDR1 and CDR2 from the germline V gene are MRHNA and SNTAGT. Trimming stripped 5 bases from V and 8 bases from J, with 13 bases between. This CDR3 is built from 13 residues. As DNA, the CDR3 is TGTGCCAGCAGTTTTCTAAGGGGTGAGCCCCAGCATTTT. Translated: CASSFLRGEPQHF.

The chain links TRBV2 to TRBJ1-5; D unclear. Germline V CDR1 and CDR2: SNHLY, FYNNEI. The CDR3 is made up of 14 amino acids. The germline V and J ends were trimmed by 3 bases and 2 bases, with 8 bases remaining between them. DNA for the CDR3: TGTGCCAGCAGTGATGGCAGAGGCAATCAGCCCCAGCATTTT. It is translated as CASSDGRGNQPQHF.